The count of the clone carrying this T cell receptor beta chain is one. Antigen: not known. This sample is drawn from a study of OX40 agonist ivuxolimab in advanced cancers. Study information: Ivuxolimab was delivered to patients intravenously every 2 weeks at doses spanning 0.01 to 10 mg/kg. Partial responses were seen in three patients, one with hepatocellular carcinoma and two with cutaneous melanoma. Study outcomes and limitations: Averaging showed that CD8+ T cells had more expanded clones than CD4+ did.

The method was immunoSEQ multiplex PCR; TCRdb's version includes in-frame clones alone and lacks a portion of them. This sample has roughly 80,000 clones, with approximately 85% found just once. The CDR3 contains 14 residues. The V gene lost 0 bases and the J gene lost 3 bases, with 9 bases spanning the gap. Germline CDR1 reads SNHLY; CDR2 reads FYNNEI. V usage is TRBV2 and J usage is TRBJ2-7; D call uncertain. The receptor was isolated from an adult with an advanced solid tumor such as melanoma, head and neck, liver or kidney cancer. Material: CD4+ or CD8+ T cells sorted from blood, obtained in a trial of the OX40 agonist ivuxolimab. CDR3 in amino acids: CASSEANSFYEQYF. DNA for the CDR3: TGTGCCAGCAGTGAAGCGAACTCATTCTACGAGCAGTACTTC.